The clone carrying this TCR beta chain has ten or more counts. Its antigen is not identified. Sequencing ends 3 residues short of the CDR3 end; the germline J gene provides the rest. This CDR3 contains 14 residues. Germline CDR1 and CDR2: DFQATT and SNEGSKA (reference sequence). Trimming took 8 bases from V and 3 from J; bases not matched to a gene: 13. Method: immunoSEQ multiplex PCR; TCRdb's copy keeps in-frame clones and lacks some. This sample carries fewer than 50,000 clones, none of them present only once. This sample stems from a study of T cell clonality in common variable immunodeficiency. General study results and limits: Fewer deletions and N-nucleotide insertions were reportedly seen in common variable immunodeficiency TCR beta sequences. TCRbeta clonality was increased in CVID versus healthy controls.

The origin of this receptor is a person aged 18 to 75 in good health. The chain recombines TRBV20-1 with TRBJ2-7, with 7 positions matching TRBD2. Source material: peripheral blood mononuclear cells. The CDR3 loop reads CSIPVGREFYEQYF. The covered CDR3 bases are TGCAGTATCCCGGTTGGGCGGGAGTTCTACGAG.